This is a list of T cell receptor beta chains from one sample in a study of CD8 T cells in ankylosing spondylitis. MiXCR, applied by TCRdb to the 5' RACE reads, yields one record per CDR3 protein. Of around 330,000 distinct CDR3 sequences listed, 9.5% to 13% were seen once; the top ten hold roughly 9.5%. Source material: blood, either unsorted or a sorted T cell fraction (not recorded which). The source is a female donor with ankylosing spondylitis or in good health (not recorded which). The CDR3 runs from the conserved cysteine through the conserved F or W. The order of the fields is V gene, CDR3 protein.

TRBV29-1 CSVALGGNEQFF
TRBV27 CASSLTANEQFF
TRBV27 CASRVLGVRNGYTF
TRBV27 CASMTSPQEQFF
TRBV10-1 CASSYTRDRGPTEAFF
TRBV28 CASSPGPGTGELFF
TRBV5-5 CASSVWDTNQPQHF
TRBV28 CASSLSPGLGSTTDTQYF
TRBV12-3/TRBV12-4 CASSLVGAQLRSYNEQFF
TRBV7-8 CASSPTNGAGELFF
TRBV9 CASSPPGLAGAQYF
TRBV5-1 CASSRRGGGGRLFTDTQYF
TRBV10-1 CASSESRGTLSTDTQYF
TRBV6-1 CASRGGQGLNTEAFF
TRBV20-1 CSPWDGRGDTEAFF
TRBV29-1 CSVDVSKTQYF
TRBV7-2 CASGGTTDTQYF
TRBV9 CASSATQPSYNEQFF
TRBV5-1 CASNRIQGTYNEQFF
TRBV20-1 CSARWGGRNTQYF
TRBV5-4 CASTQTGANYGYTF
TRBV20-1 CSAGARRDLPNEQFF
TRBV5-6 CASSRDRMETQYF
TRBV10-2 CASSGYDEQYF
TRBV14 CASSSNRDSPETQYF
TRBV27 CASSFSDRLDIEAFF
TRBV7-9 CASSLRLFGQTGELFF
TRBV6-1 CASSEEGLISYNEQFF
TRBV12-3/TRBV12-4 CASSSQWGGPNEKLFF
TRBV20-1 CSALPGTSGRNKEPQYF
TRBV20-1 CSASSTAGNTEAFF
TRBV7-2 CASSWGLAGTNTGELFF
TRBV6-1 CASSTGSNEKLFF
TRBV27 CASRWSHEQFF
TRBV12-3/TRBV12-4 CASSFPGGTDTQYF
TRBV5-1 CASSMSGLFGYPF
TRBV7-8 CASSLRSTEDTEASF
TRBV5-5 CASSLELAREQFF
TRBV20-1 CSAGNGRILSTNEKLFF
TRBV28 CASSEGPTTAEGYSNQPQHF
TRBV5-1 CASRRQGAEDTQYF
TRBV20-1 CSAADGAGGQNEQFF
TRBV4-1 CASSQGGQKSTDTQYF
TRBV12-5 CASGLVWDYGYTF
TRBV28 CASSLSPNRRRSQPQHF
TRBV7-2 CASSRPQRGRDTQYF
TRBV9 CASSVSSGRTDTQYF
TRBV5-1 CASSLRVGTDTQYF
TRBV20-1 CSAREGGAGRNTEAFF
TRBV29-1 CSANRIGTEAFF
TRBV5-1 CASSFYSGSNQPQHF
TRBV20-1 CSARGPNEQYF
TRBV20-1 CSARLGRDGYTF
TRBV24-1 CATSAGYSSGEQYF